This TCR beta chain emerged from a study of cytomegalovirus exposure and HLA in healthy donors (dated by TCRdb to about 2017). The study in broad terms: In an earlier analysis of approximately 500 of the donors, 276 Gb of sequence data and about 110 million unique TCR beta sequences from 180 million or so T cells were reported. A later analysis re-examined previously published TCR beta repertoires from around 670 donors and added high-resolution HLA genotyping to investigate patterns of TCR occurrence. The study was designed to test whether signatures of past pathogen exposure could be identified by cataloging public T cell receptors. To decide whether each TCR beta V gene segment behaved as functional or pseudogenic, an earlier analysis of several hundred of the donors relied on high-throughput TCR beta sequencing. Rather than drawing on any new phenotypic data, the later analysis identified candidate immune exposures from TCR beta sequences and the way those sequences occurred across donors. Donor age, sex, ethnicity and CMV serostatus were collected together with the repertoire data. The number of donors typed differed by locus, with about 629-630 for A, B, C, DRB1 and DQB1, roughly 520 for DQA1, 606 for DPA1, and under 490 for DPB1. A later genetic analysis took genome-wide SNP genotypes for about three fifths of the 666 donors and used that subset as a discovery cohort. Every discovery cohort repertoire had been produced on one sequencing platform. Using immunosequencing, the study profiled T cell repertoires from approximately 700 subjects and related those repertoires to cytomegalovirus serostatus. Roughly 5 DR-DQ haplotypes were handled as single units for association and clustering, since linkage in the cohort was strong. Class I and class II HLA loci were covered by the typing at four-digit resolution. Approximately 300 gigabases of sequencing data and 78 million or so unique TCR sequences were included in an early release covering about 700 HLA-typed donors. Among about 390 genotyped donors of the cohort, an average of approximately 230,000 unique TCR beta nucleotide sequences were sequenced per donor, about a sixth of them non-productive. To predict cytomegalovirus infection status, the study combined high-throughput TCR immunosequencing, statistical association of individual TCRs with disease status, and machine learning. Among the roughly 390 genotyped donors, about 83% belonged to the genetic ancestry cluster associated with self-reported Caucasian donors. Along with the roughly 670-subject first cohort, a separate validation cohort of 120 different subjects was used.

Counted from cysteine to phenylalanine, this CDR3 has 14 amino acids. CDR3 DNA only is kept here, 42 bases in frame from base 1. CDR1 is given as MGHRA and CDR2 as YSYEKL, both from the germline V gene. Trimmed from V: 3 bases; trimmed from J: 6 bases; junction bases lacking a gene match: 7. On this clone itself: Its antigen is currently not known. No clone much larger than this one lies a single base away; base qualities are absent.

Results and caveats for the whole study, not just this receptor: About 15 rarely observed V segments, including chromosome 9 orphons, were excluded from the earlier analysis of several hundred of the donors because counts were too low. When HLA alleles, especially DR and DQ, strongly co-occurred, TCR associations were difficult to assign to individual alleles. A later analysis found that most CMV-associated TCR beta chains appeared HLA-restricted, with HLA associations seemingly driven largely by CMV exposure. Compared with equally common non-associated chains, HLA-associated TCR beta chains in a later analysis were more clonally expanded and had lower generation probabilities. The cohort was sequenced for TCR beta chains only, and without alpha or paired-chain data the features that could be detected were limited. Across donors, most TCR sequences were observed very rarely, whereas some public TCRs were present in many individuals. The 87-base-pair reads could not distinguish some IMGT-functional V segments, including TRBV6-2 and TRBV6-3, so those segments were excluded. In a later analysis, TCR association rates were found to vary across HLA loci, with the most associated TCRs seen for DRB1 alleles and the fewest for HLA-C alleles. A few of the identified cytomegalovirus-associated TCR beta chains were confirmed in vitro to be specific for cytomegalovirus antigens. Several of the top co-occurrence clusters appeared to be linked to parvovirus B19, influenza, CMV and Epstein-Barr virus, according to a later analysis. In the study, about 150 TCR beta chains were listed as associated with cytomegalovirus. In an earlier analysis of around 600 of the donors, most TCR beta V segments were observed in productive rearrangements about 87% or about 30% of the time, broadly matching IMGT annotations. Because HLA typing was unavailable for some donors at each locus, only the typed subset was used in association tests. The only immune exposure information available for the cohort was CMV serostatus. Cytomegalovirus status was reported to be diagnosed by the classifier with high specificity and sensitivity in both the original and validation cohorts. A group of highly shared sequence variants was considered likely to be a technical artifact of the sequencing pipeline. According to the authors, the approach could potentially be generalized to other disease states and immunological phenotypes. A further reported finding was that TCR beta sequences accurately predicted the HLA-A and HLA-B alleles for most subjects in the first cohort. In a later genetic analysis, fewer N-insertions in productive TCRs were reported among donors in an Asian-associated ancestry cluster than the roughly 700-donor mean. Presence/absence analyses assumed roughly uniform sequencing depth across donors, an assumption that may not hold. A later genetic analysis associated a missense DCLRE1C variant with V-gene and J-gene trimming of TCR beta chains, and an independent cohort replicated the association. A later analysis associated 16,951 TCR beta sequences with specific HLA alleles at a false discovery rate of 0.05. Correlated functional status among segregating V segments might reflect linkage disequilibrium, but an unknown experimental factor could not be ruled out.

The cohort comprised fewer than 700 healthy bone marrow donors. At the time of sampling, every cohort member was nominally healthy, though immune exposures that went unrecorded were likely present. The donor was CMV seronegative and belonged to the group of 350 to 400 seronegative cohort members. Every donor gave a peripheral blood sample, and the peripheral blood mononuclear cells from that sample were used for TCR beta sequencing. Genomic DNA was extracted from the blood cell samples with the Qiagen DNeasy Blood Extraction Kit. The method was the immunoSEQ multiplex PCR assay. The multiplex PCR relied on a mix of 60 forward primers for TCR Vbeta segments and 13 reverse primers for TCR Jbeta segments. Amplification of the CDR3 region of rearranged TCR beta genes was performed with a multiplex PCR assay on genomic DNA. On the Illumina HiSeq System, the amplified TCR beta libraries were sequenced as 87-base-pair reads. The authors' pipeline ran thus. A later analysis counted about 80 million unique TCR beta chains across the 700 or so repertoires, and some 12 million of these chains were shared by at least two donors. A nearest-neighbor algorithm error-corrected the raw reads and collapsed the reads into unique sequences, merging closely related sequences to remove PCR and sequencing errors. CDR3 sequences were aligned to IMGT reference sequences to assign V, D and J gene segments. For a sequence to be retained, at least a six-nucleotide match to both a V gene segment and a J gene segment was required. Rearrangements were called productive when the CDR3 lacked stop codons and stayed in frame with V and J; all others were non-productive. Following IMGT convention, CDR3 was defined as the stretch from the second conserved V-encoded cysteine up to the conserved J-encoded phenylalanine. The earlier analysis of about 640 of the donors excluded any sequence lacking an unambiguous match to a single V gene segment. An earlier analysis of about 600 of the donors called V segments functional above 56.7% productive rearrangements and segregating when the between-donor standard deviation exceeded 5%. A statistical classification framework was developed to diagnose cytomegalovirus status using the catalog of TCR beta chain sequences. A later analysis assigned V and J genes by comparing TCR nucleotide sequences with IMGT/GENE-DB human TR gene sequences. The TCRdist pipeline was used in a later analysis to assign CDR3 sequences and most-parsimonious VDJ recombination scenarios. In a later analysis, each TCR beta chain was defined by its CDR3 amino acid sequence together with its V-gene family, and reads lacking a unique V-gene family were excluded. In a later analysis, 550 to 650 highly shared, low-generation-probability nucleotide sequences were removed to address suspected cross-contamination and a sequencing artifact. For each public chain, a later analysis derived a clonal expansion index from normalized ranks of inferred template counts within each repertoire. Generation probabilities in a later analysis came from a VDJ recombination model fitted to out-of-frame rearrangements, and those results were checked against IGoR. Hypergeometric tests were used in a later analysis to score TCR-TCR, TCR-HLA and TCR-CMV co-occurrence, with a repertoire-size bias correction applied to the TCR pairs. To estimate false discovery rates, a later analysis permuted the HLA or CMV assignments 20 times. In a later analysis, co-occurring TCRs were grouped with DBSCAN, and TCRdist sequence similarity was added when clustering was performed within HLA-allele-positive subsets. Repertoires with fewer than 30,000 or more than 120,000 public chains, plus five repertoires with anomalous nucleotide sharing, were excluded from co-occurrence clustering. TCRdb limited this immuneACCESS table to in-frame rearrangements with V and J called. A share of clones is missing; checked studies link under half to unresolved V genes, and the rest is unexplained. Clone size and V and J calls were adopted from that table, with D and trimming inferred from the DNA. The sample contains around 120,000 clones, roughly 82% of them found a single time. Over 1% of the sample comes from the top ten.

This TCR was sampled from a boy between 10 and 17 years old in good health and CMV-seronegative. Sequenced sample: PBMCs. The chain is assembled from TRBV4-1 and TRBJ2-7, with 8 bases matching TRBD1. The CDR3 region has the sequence CASSHTGTGAEQYF. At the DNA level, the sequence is TGCGCCAGCAGCCACACCGGGACAGGTGCCGAGCAGTACTTC.